Here is one TCR beta chain with its context. What it binds is not known. These data come from a study of T cell responses to AZD1222 COVID-19 vaccine. Study results and caveats: Reports indicate that nearly half of spike-specific TCRs are directed at unmutated variant regions.

The CDR3 extends over 16 amino acids. V dropped 9 bases and J dropped 1; count of bases not matched to a gene: 13. The germline V gene encodes CDR1 ENHRY and CDR2 SYGVKD. Profiling relied on immunoSEQ multiplex PCR, and the TCRdb table lists in-frame clones only, not all of them. The sample includes about 270,000 clones, around 93% of them seen just once. The V gene is TRBV10-3, the J gene TRBJ1-2, with 8 bases matching TRBD1. This clonotype originated in an adult who received the AZD1222 COVID-19 vaccine. Source: peripheral blood, taken 28 days after the second AZD1222 dose. CDR3 nucleotides: TGTGCCATTAAACTAACGGACAGGGAATTTAACTATGGCTACACCTTC. Its protein is CAIKLTDREFNYGYTF.